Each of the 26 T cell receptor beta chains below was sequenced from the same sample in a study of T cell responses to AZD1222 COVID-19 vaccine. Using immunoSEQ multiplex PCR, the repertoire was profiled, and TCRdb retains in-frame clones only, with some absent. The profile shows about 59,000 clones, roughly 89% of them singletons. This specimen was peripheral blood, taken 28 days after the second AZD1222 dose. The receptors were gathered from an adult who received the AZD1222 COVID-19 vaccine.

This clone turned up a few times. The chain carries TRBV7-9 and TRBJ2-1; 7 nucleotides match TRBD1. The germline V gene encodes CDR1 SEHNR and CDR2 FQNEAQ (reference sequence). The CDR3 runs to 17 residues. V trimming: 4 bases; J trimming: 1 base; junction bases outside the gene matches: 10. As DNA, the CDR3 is TGTGCCAGCAGCTCACAAGACAGGGCAATTTCCTACAATGAGCAGTTCTTC. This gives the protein CASSSQDRAISYNEQFF.

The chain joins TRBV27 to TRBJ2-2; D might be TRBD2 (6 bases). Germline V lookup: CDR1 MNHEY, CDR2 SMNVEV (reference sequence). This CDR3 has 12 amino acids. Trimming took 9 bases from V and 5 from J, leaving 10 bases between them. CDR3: CARGGETGELFF. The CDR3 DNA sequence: TGTGCCAGGGGCGGGGAAACCGGGGAGCTGTTTTTT.

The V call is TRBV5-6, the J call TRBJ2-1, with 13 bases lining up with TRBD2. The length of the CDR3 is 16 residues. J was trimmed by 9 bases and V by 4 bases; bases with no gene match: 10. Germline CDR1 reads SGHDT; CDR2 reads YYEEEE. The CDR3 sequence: CASSTGLAGAQVEQFF. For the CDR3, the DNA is TGTGCCAGCAGCACCGGACTAGCGGGAGCTCAGGTTGAGCAGTTCTTC.

The CDR3 reads CASSAVPGGLNSPLHF. The CDR3 DNA reads as TGTGCCAGCAGTGCCGTCCCCGGGGGGCTTAATTCACCCCTCCACTTT. The chain couples TRBV6-1 to TRBJ1-6, with a weak D call TRBD1 (6 bases). This CDR3 has 16 amino acids. From germline, CDR1 is MNHNS and CDR2 SASEGT. V was clipped by 4 bases and J by 6 bases, with 16 bases between them.

The chain's CDR3 is CASSSGQGTEQYF. For the CDR3, the DNA is TGTGCCAGCAGCTCTGGTCAGGGGACCGAGCAGTACTTC. V usage is TRBV11-2 and J usage is TRBJ2-7; TRBD1 is a possible D gene (6 bases). Germline assignment: CDR1 SGHAT and CDR2 FQNNGV. The CDR3 runs 13 residues. The V gene lost 4 bases and the J gene lost 6 bases, with 13 bases spanning the gap.

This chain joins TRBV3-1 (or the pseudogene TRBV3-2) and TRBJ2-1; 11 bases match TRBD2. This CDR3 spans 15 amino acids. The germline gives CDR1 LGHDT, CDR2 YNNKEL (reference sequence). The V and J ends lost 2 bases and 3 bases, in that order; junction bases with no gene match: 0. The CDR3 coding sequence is TGTGCCAGCAGCCAAACTAGCGGGGGCTACAATGAGCAGTTCTTC. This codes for CASSQTSGGYNEQFF.

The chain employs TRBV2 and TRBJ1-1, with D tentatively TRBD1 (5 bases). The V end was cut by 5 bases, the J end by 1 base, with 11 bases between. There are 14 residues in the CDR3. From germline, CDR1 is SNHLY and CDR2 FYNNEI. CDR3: CASSPQGRNTEAFF. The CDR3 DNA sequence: TGTGCCAGCAGTCCCCAGGGTAGGAACACTGAAGCTTTCTTT. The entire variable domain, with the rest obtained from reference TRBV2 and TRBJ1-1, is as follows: EPEVTQTPSHQVTQMGQEVILRCVPISNHLYFYWYRQILGQKVEFLVSFYNNEISEKSEIFDDQFSVERPDGSNFTLKIRSTKLEDSAMYFCASSPQGRNTEAFFGQGTRLTVV.

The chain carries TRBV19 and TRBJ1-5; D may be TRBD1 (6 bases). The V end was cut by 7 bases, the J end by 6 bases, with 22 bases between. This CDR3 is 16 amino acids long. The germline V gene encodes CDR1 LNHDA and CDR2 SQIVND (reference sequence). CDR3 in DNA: TGTGCCAGTACCACACTCTTAAGGGGGATTCTTCAGCCCCAGCATTTT. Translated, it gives CASTTLLRGILQPQHF.

CDR3 region: CASSPWGATVTDTQYF. The CDR3 DNA is TGTGCCAGCAGTCCCTGGGGGGCGACCGTCACAGATACGCAGTATTTT. The chain joins TRBV6-2 or TRBV6-3 to TRBJ2-3; D may be TRBD1 or TRBD2 (6 bases each). Between the trimmed V and J ends, which lost 5 bases and 2 bases, there was a span of 17 bases. Germline lookup yields CDR1 MNHEY and CDR2 SVGEGT. The CDR3 totals 16 residues.

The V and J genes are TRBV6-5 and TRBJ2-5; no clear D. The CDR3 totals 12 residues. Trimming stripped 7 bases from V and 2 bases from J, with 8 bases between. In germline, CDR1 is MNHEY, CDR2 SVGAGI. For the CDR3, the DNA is TGTGCCAGCACTTGGTCACAAGAGACCCAGTACTTC. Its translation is CASTWSQETQYF.

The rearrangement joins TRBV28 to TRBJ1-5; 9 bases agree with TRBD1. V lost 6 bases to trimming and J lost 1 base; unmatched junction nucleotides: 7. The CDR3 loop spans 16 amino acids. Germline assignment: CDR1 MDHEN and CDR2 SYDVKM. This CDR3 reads CASSQPGTGSNQPQHF. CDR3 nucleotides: TGTGCCAGCAGCCAGCCCGGGACAGGGAGCAATCAGCCCCAGCATTTT.

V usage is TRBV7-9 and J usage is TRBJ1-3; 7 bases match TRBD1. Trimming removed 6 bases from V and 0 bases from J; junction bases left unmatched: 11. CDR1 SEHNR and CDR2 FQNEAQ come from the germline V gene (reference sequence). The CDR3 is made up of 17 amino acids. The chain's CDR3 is CASRFPGQPVSGNTIYF. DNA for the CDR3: TGTGCCAGCAGGTTTCCGGGACAGCCGGTCTCTGGAAACACCATATATTTT.

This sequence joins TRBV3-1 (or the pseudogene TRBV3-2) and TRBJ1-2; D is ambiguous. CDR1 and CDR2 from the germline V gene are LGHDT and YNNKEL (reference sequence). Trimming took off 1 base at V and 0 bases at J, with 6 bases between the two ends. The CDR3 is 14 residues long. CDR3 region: CASSQGTANYGYTF. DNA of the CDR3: TGTGCCAGCAGCCAAGGTACAGCTAACTATGGCTACACCTTC.

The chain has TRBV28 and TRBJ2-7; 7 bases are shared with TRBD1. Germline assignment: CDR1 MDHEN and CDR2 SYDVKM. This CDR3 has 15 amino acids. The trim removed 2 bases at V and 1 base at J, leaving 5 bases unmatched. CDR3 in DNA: TGTGCCAGCAGTTTAACAGGGACAGATTCCTACGAGCAGTACTTC. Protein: CASSLTGTDSYEQYF.

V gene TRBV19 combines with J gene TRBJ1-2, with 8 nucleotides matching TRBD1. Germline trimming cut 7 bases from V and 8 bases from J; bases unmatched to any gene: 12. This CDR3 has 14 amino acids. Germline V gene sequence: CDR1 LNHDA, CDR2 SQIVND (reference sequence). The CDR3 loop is CASNWDRSIDGYTF. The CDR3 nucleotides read TGTGCCAGTAACTGGGACAGGTCTATCGACGGCTACACCTTC.

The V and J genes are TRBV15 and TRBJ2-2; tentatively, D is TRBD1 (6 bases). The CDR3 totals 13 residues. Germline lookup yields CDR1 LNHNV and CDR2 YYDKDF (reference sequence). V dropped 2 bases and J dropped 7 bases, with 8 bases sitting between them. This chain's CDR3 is CATSRTDSGELFF. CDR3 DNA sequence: TGTGCCACCAGCAGAACGGACAGCGGGGAGCTGTTTTTT. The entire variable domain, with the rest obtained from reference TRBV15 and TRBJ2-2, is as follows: DAMVIQNPRYQVTQFGKPVTLSCSQTLNHNVMYWYQQKSSQAPKLLFHYYDKDFNNEADTPDNFQSRRPNTSFCFLDIRSPGLGDTAMYLCATSRTDSGELFFGEGSRLTVL.

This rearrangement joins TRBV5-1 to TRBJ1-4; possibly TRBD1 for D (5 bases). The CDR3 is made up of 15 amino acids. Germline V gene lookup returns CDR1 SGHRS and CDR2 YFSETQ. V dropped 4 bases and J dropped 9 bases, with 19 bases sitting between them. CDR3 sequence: CASSVERRGPQKLFF. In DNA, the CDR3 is TGCGCCAGCAGCGTGGAAAGGCGGGGACCACAAAAACTGTTTTTT.

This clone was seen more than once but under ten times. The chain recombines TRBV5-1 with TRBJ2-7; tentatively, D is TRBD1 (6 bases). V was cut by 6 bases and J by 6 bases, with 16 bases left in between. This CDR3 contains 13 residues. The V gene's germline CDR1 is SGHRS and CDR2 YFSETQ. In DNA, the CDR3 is TGCGCCAGCAAGGGCACAGGGTTGGGCGAGCAGTACTTC. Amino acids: CASKGTGLGEQYF. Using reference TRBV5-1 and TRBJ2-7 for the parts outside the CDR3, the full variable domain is KAGVTQTPRYLIKTRGQQVTLSCSPISGHRSVSWYQQTPGQGLQFLFEYFSETQRNKGNFPGRFSGRQFSNSRSEMNVSTLELGDSALYLCASKGTGLGEQYFGPGTRLTVT.

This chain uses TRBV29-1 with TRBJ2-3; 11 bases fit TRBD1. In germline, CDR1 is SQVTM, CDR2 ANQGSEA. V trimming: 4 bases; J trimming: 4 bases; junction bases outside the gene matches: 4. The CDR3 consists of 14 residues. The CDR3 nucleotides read TGCAGCGTTGGGCGGACAGGGGGCCCAGATACGCAGTATTTT. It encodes CSVGRTGGPDTQYF.

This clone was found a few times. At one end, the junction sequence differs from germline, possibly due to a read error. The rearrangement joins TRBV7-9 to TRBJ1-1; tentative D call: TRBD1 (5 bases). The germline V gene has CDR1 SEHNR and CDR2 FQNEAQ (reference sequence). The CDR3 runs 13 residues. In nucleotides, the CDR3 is TGTGCCAGCAGCTTGCTCGACAGAGCGGTTGCCCTCTTT. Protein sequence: CASSLLDRAVALF.

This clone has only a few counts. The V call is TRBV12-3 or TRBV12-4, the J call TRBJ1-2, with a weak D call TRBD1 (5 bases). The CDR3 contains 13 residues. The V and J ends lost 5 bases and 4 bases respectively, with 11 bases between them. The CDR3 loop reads CASSPTGGYGYTF. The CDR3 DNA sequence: TGTGCCAGCAGTCCTACGGGGGGCTATGGCTACACCTTC.

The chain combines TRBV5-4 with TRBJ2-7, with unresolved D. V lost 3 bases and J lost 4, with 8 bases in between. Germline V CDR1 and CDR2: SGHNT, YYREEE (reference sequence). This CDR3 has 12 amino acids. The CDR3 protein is CASSSPNYEQYF. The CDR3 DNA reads TGTGCCAGCAGCTCGCCTAATTACGAGCAGTACTTC. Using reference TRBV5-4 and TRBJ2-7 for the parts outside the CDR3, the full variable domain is ETGVTQSPTHLIKTRGQQVTLRCSSQSGHNTVSWYQQALGQGPQFIFQYYREEENGRGNFPPRFSGLQFPNYSSELNVNALELDDSALYLCASSSPNYEQYFGPGTRLTVT.

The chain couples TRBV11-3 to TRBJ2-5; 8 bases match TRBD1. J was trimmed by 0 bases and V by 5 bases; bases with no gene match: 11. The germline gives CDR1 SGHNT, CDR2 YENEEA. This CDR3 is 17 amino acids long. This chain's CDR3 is CASSLGTGGRDQETQYF. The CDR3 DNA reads TGTGCCAGCAGCCTAGGTACAGGGGGAAGGGACCAAGAGACCCAGTACTTC.

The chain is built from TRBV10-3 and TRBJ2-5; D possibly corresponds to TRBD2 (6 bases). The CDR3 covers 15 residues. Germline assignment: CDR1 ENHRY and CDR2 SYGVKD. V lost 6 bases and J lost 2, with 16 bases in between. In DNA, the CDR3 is TGTGCCATCAGCGCCCTTGGGGCGGGACAAGAGACCCAGTACTTC. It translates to CAISALGAGQETQYF.

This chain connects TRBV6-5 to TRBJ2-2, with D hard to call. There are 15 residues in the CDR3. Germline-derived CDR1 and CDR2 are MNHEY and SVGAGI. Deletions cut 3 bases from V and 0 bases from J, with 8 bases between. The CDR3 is CASSYGMTNTGELFF. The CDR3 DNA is TGTGCCAGCAGTTATGGGATGACGAACACCGGGGAGCTGTTTTTT.

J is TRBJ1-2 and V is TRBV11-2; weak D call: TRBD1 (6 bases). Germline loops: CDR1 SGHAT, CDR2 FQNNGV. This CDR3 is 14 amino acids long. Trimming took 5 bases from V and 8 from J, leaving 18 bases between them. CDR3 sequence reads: CASSPPQGLGGYTF. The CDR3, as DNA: TGTGCCAGCAGCCCGCCCCAGGGGTTGGGAGGCTACACCTTC. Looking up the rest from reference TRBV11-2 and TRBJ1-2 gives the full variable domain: EAGVAQSPRYKIIEKRQSVAFWCNPISGHATLYWYQQILGQGPKLLIQFQNNGVVDDSQLPKDRFSAERLKGVDSTLKIQPAKLEDSAVYLCASSPPQGLGGYTFGSGTRLTVV.